The 25 T cell receptor beta chains presented below share a single source sample, sequenced in a study of cytomegalovirus exposure and HLA in healthy donors. Produced via immunoSEQ multiplex PCR; TCRdb's table is partial and in-frame only. Here the sample spans 65,000 or so clones, 90% to 95% being singletons. Sequenced material: PBMCs. These receptors were taken from a woman between 18 and 29 years old in good health and CMV-seronegative.

V usage is TRBV10-3 and J usage is TRBJ2-3; possibly TRBD2 for D (6 bases). Between the trimmed V and J ends, which lost 7 bases and 5 bases, there was a span of 13 bases. Germline V gene data show CDR1 as ENHRY and CDR2 as SYGVKD. There are 13 residues in the CDR3. CDR3 loop: CAIKASEGDTQYF. The CDR3 DNA reads as TGTGCCATCAAAGCGTCGGAGGGAGATACGCAGTATTTT.

The CDR3 coding sequence is TGTGCCAGCAGCAGAAAGCGGGTCACAGATACGCAGTATTTT. Amino acid sequence: CASSRKRVTDTQYF. This chain connects TRBV13 to TRBJ2-3, with a tentative D call TRBD2 (6 bases). In germline, CDR1 is PRHDT, CDR2 FYEKMQ (reference sequence). The CDR3 has 14 amino acids. V lost 5 bases and J lost 2, with 11 bases in between.

The rearrangement links TRBV27 to TRBJ1-5; D not certain. Germline-derived CDR1 and CDR2 are MNHEY and SMNVEV (reference sequence). The CDR3 totals 14 residues. Trimming removed 10 bases from V and 0 bases from J, with 13 bases in between. The CDR3 DNA follows: TGTGCCACCCCCCCCCGACATAGCAATCAGCCCCAGCATTTT. Protein: CATPPRHSNQPQHF.

The chain is built from TRBV6-1 and TRBJ2-1; D possibly corresponds to TRBD2 (6 bases). The CDR3 totals 12 residues. The V gene's germline CDR1 is MNHNS and CDR2 SASEGT. The V end was cut by 5 bases, the J end by 9 bases, with 11 bases between. In DNA, the CDR3 is TGTGCCAGCAGTAAAACCGGGGGTGAGCAGTTCTTC. Translating gives CASSKTGGEQFF.

This chain connects TRBV19 to TRBJ1-2; D remains ambiguous. CDR1 and CDR2 (germline): LNHDA, SQIVND (reference sequence). This CDR3 is built from 11 residues. V was clipped by 5 bases and J by 8 bases, with 9 bases between them. CDR3 bases: TGTGCCAGTAGTTCACAGAACGGCTACACCTTC. Translation: CASSSQNGYTF. Variable domain in full (rest from reference TRBV19 and TRBJ1-2): DGGITQSPKYLFRKEGQNVTLSCEQNLNHDAMYWYRQDPGQGLRLIYYSQIVNDFQKGDIAEGYSVSREKKESFPLTVTSAQKNPTAFYLCASSSQNGYTFGSGTRLTVV.

The rearrangement uses TRBV11-3 and TRBJ2-7; D may be TRBD1 (5 bases). Per the germline V gene, CDR1 is SGHNT and CDR2 is YENEEA. Trimming stripped 2 bases from V and 4 bases from J, with 9 bases between. The CDR3 is made up of 13 amino acids. The CDR3 DNA reads TGTGCCAGCAGCTTAAGCGACAGATACGAGCAGTACTTC. The encoded protein is CASSLSDRYEQYF.

The V gene is TRBV6-6, the J gene TRBJ2-7, with 7 bases that match TRBD1. Germline CDR1 reads MNHNY; CDR2 reads SVGAGI (reference sequence). This CDR3 spans 13 amino acids. V lost 2 bases, J lost 3 bases, and 1 base stayed unmatched. CDR3 nucleotide sequence: TGTGCCAGCAGTTACGGGACAGACTACGAGCAGTACTTC. Translation: CASSYGTDYEQYF.

The chain joins TRBV9 to TRBJ2-3; D remains ambiguous. V gave up 0 bases and J gave up 4 bases, with 6 bases separating them. The CDR3 has 13 residues. From germline, CDR1 is SGDLS and CDR2 YYNGEE. In DNA, the CDR3 is TGTGCCAGCAGCGTAGCGGTCCCAGATACGCAGTATTTT. Encoded protein: CASSVAVPDTQYF. Looking up the rest from reference TRBV9 and TRBJ2-3 gives the full variable domain: DSGVTQTPKHLITATGQRVTLRCSPRSGDLSVYWYQQSLDQGLQFLIQYYNGEERAKGNILERFSAQQFPDLHSELNLSSLELGDSALYFCASSVAVPDTQYFGPGTRLTVL.

The CDR3 DNA reads TGTGCCACTTACAGGGGCTCCAGCTCTGGGGCCAACGTCCTGACTTTC. This encodes CATYRGSSSGANVLTF. The chain recombines TRBV28 with TRBJ2-6, with TRBD1 matching 7 bases. The germline V gene has CDR1 MDHEN and CDR2 SYDVKM. V lost 10 bases to trimming and J lost 0 bases; unmatched junction nucleotides: 9. This CDR3 contains 16 residues.

This clone occurred a few times. The rearrangement joins TRBV29-1 to TRBJ1-1; D remains ambiguous. The CDR3 covers 13 residues. V shed 5 bases and J shed 0 bases, with 10 bases lying between them. CDR1 is SQVTM, CDR2 ANQGSEA, per germline. The CDR3 reads CSVRRALNTEAFF. The CDR3 DNA follows: TGCAGCGTTCGGCGGGCATTGAACACTGAAGCTTTCTTT.

This clone was observed a single time. The chain has TRBV29-1 and TRBJ1-1, with D uncertain. Germline assignment: CDR1 SQVTM and CDR2 ANQGSEA. Trimming removed 4 bases from V and 1 base from J, with 10 bases in between. This CDR3 has 13 amino acids. CDR3 sequence: CSVVSLPNTEAFF. The CDR3 nucleotides are TGCAGCGTTGTGTCTCTACCGAACACTGAAGCTTTCTTT. Full variable domain (remainder filled in from reference TRBV29-1 and TRBJ1-1): SAVISQKPSRDICQRGTSLTIQCQVDSQVTMMFWYRQQPGQSLTLIATANQGSEATYESGFVIDKFPISRPNLTFSTLTVSNMSPEDSSIYLCSVVSLPNTEAFFGQGTRLTVV.

This chain links TRBV5-8 with TRBJ1-1; 10 bases fit TRBD1. Per germline, CDR1 SGHTS and CDR2 YDEGEE. CDR3 size: 13 residues. CDR3 DNA sequence: TGTGCTGCTGGACAGGGGGTGAACACTGAAGCTTTCTTT. Encoded protein: CAAGQGVNTEAFF.

This clone showed up just a few times. The chain couples TRBV7-8 to TRBJ2-6, with TRBD1 as a possible D gene (6 bases). The CDR3 consists of 18 residues. Germline values: CDR1 SGHVS, CDR2 FQNEAQ. Trimming removed 5 bases from V and 2 bases from J, with 19 bases in between. The CDR3 spells CASSPYRVLGPGANVLTF. CDR3 in DNA: TGTGCCAGCAGCCCCTACAGGGTTCTGGGGCCTGGGGCCAACGTCCTGACTTTC.

This chain uses TRBV5-6 with TRBJ2-1, with D tentatively TRBD2 (5 bases). Between the trimmed V and J ends, which lost 1 base and 9 bases, there was a span of 11 bases. This CDR3 has 13 residues. The germline gives CDR1 SGHDT, CDR2 YYEEEE. In nucleotides, the CDR3 is TGTGCCAGCAGCTTGCGACGGAGGAGTGAGCAGTTCTTC. Its protein is CASSLRRRSEQFF.

The genes are TRBV11-1 and TRBJ1-1, with TRBD1 as a possible D gene (6 bases). The CDR3 loop spans 15 amino acids. The germline V and J ends were trimmed by 4 bases and 4 bases, with 16 bases remaining between them. Germline V CDR1 and CDR2: SGHAT, FQDESV (reference sequence). The chain's CDR3 is CASSYTDSPATEAFF. In DNA form, the CDR3 reads TGTGCCAGCAGCTACACGGACAGTCCGGCCACTGAAGCTTTCTTT.

V usage is TRBV6-5 and J usage is TRBJ1-1; 7 positions match TRBD1. There are 15 residues in the CDR3. V shed 6 bases, J shed 1 base, and the junction held 8 bases outside the gene matches. The germline V gene has CDR1 MNHEY and CDR2 SVGAGI. For the CDR3, the DNA is TGTGCCAGCAGGCCTCTGGGGACAGAGAACACTGAAGCTTTCTTT. It is translated as CASRPLGTENTEAFF.

The rearrangement links TRBV28 to TRBJ2-7; possibly TRBD1 for D (6 bases). Trimming pared 3 bases from V and 3 bases from J, leaving 9 bases between. The CDR3 totals 13 residues. The germline V gene has CDR1 MDHEN and CDR2 SYDVKM. This CDR3 reads CASSLAQGYEQYF. The CDR3 region has the DNA TGTGCCAGCAGTTTGGCACAGGGCTACGAGCAGTACTTC.

This chain connects TRBV6-5 to TRBJ2-5; D might be TRBD2 (5 bases). This CDR3 region has 13 residues. The V and J ends lost 6 bases and 7 bases respectively, with 15 bases between them. The germline V gene encodes CDR1 MNHEY and CDR2 SVGAGI. DNA of the CDR3: TGTGCCAGCAGCCTCGGACCAGAGGGGACCCAGTACTTC. Protein: CASSLGPEGTQYF.

V usage is TRBV7-2 and J usage is TRBJ1-2; 10 positions agree with TRBD1. The V gene's germline CDR1 is SGHTA and CDR2 FQGNSA. J was trimmed by 7 bases and V by 3 bases; bases with no gene match: 2. The CDR3 has 13 amino acids. In nucleotides, the CDR3 is TGTGCCAGCAGCTTCGGGACAGGGGTTGGCTACACCTTC. Translated: CASSFGTGVGYTF.

This clone came up once. The chain combines TRBV5-4 with TRBJ2-2; 8 nucleotides agree with TRBD1. V lost 4 bases to trimming and J lost 2 bases; unmatched junction nucleotides: 4. In germline, CDR1 is SGHNT, CDR2 YYREEE (reference sequence). There are 15 residues in the CDR3. The CDR3 is CASSRDRGNTGELFF. In DNA form, the CDR3 reads TGTGCCAGCAGCCGAGACAGGGGAAACACCGGGGAGCTGTTTTTT.

The chain combines TRBV30 with TRBJ2-7; 9 bases match TRBD2. Germline V CDR1 and CDR2: GTSNPN, SVGIG (reference sequence). This CDR3 spans 13 amino acids. Unmatched junction bases numbered 6, after V lost 3 bases and J lost 6 bases. CDR3 nucleotides: TGTGCCTGGAGCTTAGCGGGAGTCAGCGAGCAGTACTTC. It translates to CAWSLAGVSEQYF.

The V and J genes are TRBV5-1 and TRBJ2-5; TRBD1 matches at 10 bases. Germline values: CDR1 SGHRS, CDR2 YFSETQ. Trimming at V came to 0 bases and at J to 4 bases, leaving 3 bases not matched to a gene. This CDR3 contains 15 residues. The DNA of the CDR3 is TGCGCCAGCAGCTTGGGACAGGGGGCGGGAGAGACCCAGTACTTC. It codes for CASSLGQGAGETQYF.

This sequence joins TRBV15 and TRBJ1-1; D unclear. V lost 3 bases and J 4 bases, leaving 12 bases between the germline ends. Germline CDR1 reads LNHNV; CDR2 reads YYDKDF (reference sequence). The CDR3 sequence is 14 residues long. CDR3 bases: TGTGCCACCAGCAGGATAAGGAGCGGCACTGAAGCTTTCTTT. Its translation is CATSRIRSGTEAFF. Drawing the rest from reference TRBV15 and TRBJ1-1, the complete variable domain is DAMVIQNPRYQVTQFGKPVTLSCSQTLNHNVMYWYQQKSSQAPKLLFHYYDKDFNNEADTPDNFQSRRPNTSFCFLDIRSPGLGDTAMYLCATSRIRSGTEAFFGQGTRLTVV.

The rearrangement links TRBV2 to TRBJ2-5; 12 nucleotides agree with TRBD2. The CDR3 totals 19 residues. Unmatched junction bases numbered 16, after V lost 3 bases and J lost 5 bases. Germline CDR1 is SNHLY and CDR2 is FYNNEI. The CDR3: CASSDTRESSGGAGETQYF. In nucleotides, the CDR3 is TGTGCCAGCAGTGACACCAGGGAGTCTAGCGGGGGGGCCGGCGAGACCCAGTACTTC.

The chain employs TRBV28 and TRBJ1-5; the D is unclear. Per germline, CDR1 MDHEN and CDR2 SYDVKM. This CDR3 has 12 amino acids. The V end was cut by 5 bases, the J end by 9 bases, with 11 bases between. CDR3 sequence reads: CASSGSLGPQHF. The CDR3, as DNA: TGTGCCAGCAGTGGGTCCCTAGGGCCCCAGCATTTT.